This passage covers 22 T cell receptor beta chains from one sample sequenced in a study of cytomegalovirus exposure and HLA in healthy donors. A multiplex PCR was run with 60 Vbeta primers and 13 Jbeta primers. Produced via immunoSEQ multiplex PCR; TCRdb's table is partial and in-frame only. This sample yields under 150,000 clones, of which just under 90% are seen a single time; around 5.5% belongs to the top ten. The sample taken for sequencing was PBMCs. The origin of the receptors is a woman between 25 and 40 years old in good health and CMV-seronegative.

The table lists this clone with a count of one. The chain employs TRBV5-1 and TRBJ2-5; 13 nucleotides align to TRBD2. CDR3 length: 14 residues. CDR1 and CDR2 from the germline V gene are SGHRS and YFSETQ. The ends lost 8 bases at V and 5 bases at J; junction bases unmatched: 6. The CDR3 region is CASAGTSGMETQYF. CDR3 bases: TGCGCCAGTGCCGGGACTAGCGGGATGGAGACCCAGTACTTC. Full variable domain (missing parts from reference TRBV5-1 and TRBJ2-5): KAGVTQTPRYLIKTRGQQVTLSCSPISGHRSVSWYQQTPGQGLQFLFEYFSETQRNKGNFPGRFSGRQFSNSRSEMNVSTLELGDSALYLCASAGTSGMETQYFGPGTRLLVL.

This rearrangement joins TRBV28 to TRBJ1-5, with TRBD1 matching 8 bases. V trimming: 7 bases; J trimming: 4 bases; junction bases outside the gene matches: 6. The CDR3 length is 14 residues. Germline V gene lookup returns CDR1 MDHEN and CDR2 SYDVKM. CDR3 DNA sequence: TGTGCCAGCACAAGGACAGGGACGAATCAGCCCCAGCATTTT. Amino acid sequence: CASTRTGTNQPQHF.

The genes are TRBV27 and TRBJ1-2, with a possible D match to TRBD1 (5 bases). The CDR3 extends over 13 amino acids. Trimming stripped 10 bases from V and 8 bases from J, with 20 bases between. Germline V gene data show CDR1 as MNHEY and CDR2 as SMNVEV (reference sequence). As DNA, the CDR3 is TGTGCCACAAGGGACTATCCGGGACGCGGCTACACCTTC. Its protein is CATRDYPGRGYTF.

The chain combines TRBV11-2 with TRBJ2-5; 7 bases line up with TRBD2. Unmatched junction bases numbered 3, after V lost 3 bases and J lost 2 bases. This CDR3 region has 14 residues. The germline V gene encodes CDR1 SGHAT and CDR2 FQNNGV. The CDR3, as DNA: TGTGCCAGCAGCTTGTGGCGGGGGCAAGAGACCCAGTACTTC. This gives the protein CASSLWRGQETQYF.

Here the CDR3 reads CASSNRGDEQYF. CDR3 in DNA: TGTGCCAGTAGCAACCGGGGGGACGAGCAGTACTTC. V and J are TRBV19 and TRBJ2-7; 7 nucleotides align to TRBD2. J gave up 5 bases and V 6 bases, and 4 bases lay outside the gene matches. Germline assignment: CDR1 LNHDA and CDR2 SQIVND (reference sequence). CDR3 length: 12 residues.

The chain uses TRBV28 and TRBJ2-1; TRBD1 matches 9 bases. The germline gives CDR1 MDHEN, CDR2 SYDVKM. The CDR3 loop spans 16 amino acids. The ends lost 6 bases at V and 2 bases at J; junction bases unmatched: 8. CDR3: CASSLDRGKTYNEQFF. The DNA for the CDR3 is TGTGCCAGCAGCTTGGACAGGGGAAAGACCTACAATGAGCAGTTCTTC.

The chain is built from TRBV7-8 and TRBJ2-7, with a possible D match to TRBD1 (5 bases). The germline V gene has CDR1 SGHVS and CDR2 FQNEAQ. The CDR3 spans 14 residues. Trimming shortened V by 3 bases and J by 3 bases, and 12 bases separated the two germline ends. CDR3 sequence (DNA): TGTGCCAGCAGCTTCGGCAGGGTCTACTACGAGCAGTACTTC. Its protein product is CASSFGRVYYEQYF.

The chain recombines TRBV10-3 with TRBJ2-7; 9 nucleotides align to TRBD1. The CDR3 length is 14 residues. With 2 bases clipped from V and 4 bases from J, the junction kept 3 bases outside the gene matches. CDR1 and CDR2 (germline): ENHRY, SYGVKD. CDR3 amino acids: CAISEPTGGYEQYF. Written as DNA, the CDR3 is TGTGCCATCAGTGAGCCGACAGGGGGGTACGAGCAGTACTTC.

This clone has just a few counts. The J gene is TRBJ2-3, the V gene TRBV2; 9 nucleotides line up with TRBD1. Germline V gene data show CDR1 as SNHLY and CDR2 as FYNNEI. The CDR3 contains 14 residues. Trimming cost V 6 bases and J 5 bases; bases outside gene matches: 6. The CDR3 region has the DNA TGTGCCAGCAGCCGGGACAGGGCGGGAGATACGCAGTATTTT. Amino acids: CASSRDRAGDTQYF. Supplemented by reference TRBV2 and TRBJ2-3, the full variable domain reads EPEVTQTPSHQVTQMGQEVILRCVPISNHLYFYWYRQILGQKVEFLVSFYNNEISEKSEIFDDQFSVERPDGSNFTLKIRSTKLEDSAMYFCASSRDRAGDTQYFGPGTRLTVL.

The chain is built from TRBV30 and TRBJ1-6; 9 bases are a match to TRBD1. CDR1 and CDR2 (germline): GTSNPN, SVGIG (reference sequence). The CDR3 sequence is 20 residues long. The J segment lost 0 bases and the V segment lost 2 bases, leaving 14 bases of the junction unmatched. The CDR3 DNA reads as TGTGCCTGGAGTACCGCGGGACAGGGATTGGGTTTCTCCTATAATTCACCCCTCCACTTT. Its protein is CAWSTAGQGLGFSYNSPLHF.

The V and J genes are TRBV7-9 and TRBJ2-3; 15 nucleotides line up with TRBD2. V lost 1 base and J lost 0; bases outside the gene matches: 2. Germline V CDR1 and CDR2: SEHNR, FQNEAQ (reference sequence). This CDR3 spans 18 amino acids. CDR3 nucleotide sequence: TGTGCCAGCAGCTTAGGAGGGACTAGCGGGGGGAGCACAGATACGCAGTATTTT. Protein: CASSLGGTSGGSTDTQYF.

V gene TRBV28 combines with J gene TRBJ2-7, with 7 bases fitting TRBD1. Per germline, CDR1 MDHEN and CDR2 SYDVKM. The CDR3 loop spans 13 amino acids. With V trimmed by 8 bases and J by 5 bases, 9 bases remained unmatched. The CDR3 here is CASCRDSRHEQYF. The CDR3 bases are TGTGCCAGCTGCCGGGACAGTAGACACGAGCAGTACTTC.

CDR3 residues: CASSFVRKGVGAFF. The CDR3 region has the DNA TGTGCCAGCAGTTTTGTCCGAAAGGGGGTTGGAGCTTTCTTT. The J gene is TRBJ1-1, the V gene TRBV28, with D possibly TRBD1 on 6 matching bases. This CDR3 has 14 amino acids. The germline V and J ends were trimmed by 3 bases and 10 bases, with 18 bases remaining between them. Per the germline V gene, CDR1 is MDHEN and CDR2 is SYDVKM.

The count of this clone is one. The chain uses TRBV27 and TRBJ1-2; 8 bases are shared with TRBD1. The CDR3 spans 14 residues. J lost 4 bases, V lost 6 bases, and 7 bases had no gene match. Per the germline V gene, CDR1 is MNHEY and CDR2 is SMNVEV (reference sequence). The CDR3: CASRRGTGVYGYTF. CDR3 DNA sequence: TGTGCCAGCAGGCGTGGGACAGGTGTCTATGGCTACACCTTC.

This chain connects TRBV7-3 to TRBJ2-3, with 9 bases aligning to TRBD1. V lost 1 base and J lost 3; bases outside the gene matches: 2. CDR1 SGHTA and CDR2 FQGTGA come from the germline V gene. This CDR3 spans 15 amino acids. The CDR3 spells CASSLKGQGTDTQYF. CDR3 sequence (DNA): TGTGCCAGCAGCTTAAAGGGACAGGGTACAGATACGCAGTATTTT.

This sequence joins TRBV27 and TRBJ1-1; the match to TRBD1 covers 7 bases. CDR1 is MNHEY, CDR2 SMNVEV, per germline (reference sequence). The CDR3 extends over 14 amino acids. With V trimmed by 6 bases and J by 8 bases, 12 bases remained unmatched. Written as DNA, the CDR3 is TGTGCCAGCAGCCGGGGGACAGTCAGATTCGAAGCTTTCTTT. It is translated as CASSRGTVRFEAFF.

This clone has just one count. V is TRBV29-1 and J is TRBJ1-2, with D hard to call. CDR1 and CDR2 (germline): SQVTM, ANQGSEA. Trimming pared 4 bases from V and 1 base from J, leaving 10 bases between. CDR3 size: 13 residues. Written as DNA, the CDR3 is TGCAGCGTTGTAATGGGCCTTAACTATGGCTACACCTTC. It specifies CSVVMGLNYGYTF.

This chain links TRBV7-8 with TRBJ2-1; tentative D call: TRBD1 (5 bases). This CDR3 is built from 14 residues. V was shortened by 2 bases and J by 3 bases, with 8 bases between the two germline ends. The germline V gene has CDR1 SGHVS and CDR2 FQNEAQ. The CDR3 loop is CASSLRGFYNEQFF. The CDR3 nucleotides read TGTGCCAGCAGCTTAAGGGGTTTCTACAATGAGCAGTTCTTC.

This chain connects TRBV5-8 to TRBJ1-2; 7 nucleotides match TRBD1. Germline values: CDR1 SGHTS, CDR2 YDEGEE. The J segment lost 5 bases and the V segment lost 2 bases, leaving 6 bases of the junction unmatched. This CDR3 is built from 14 residues. The CDR3 DNA follows: TGTGCCAGCAGCTTAACAGGGGTCTGGTATGGCTACACCTTC. Amino acid sequence: CASSLTGVWYGYTF.

The V and J genes are TRBV6-1 and TRBJ1-1; 9 bases match TRBD1. The germline V gene has CDR1 MNHNS and CDR2 SASEGT. There are 13 residues in the CDR3. V dropped 5 bases and J dropped 6; count of bases not matched to a gene: 4. In nucleotides, the CDR3 is TGTGCCAGCAGTCAGGACAGGGGCTCTGAAGCTTTCTTT. Translated: CASSQDRGSEAFF.

V is TRBV5-5 and J is TRBJ1-2, with TRBD1 as a possible D gene (5 bases). The CDR3 has 17 residues. The germline V gene encodes CDR1 SGHKS and CDR2 YYEKEE (reference sequence). The V end lost 2 bases, the J end lost 3 bases, and 20 bases lay between the germline ends. CDR3 protein: CASSFGTDGGLYYGYTF. The CDR3 bases are TGTGCCAGCAGCTTCGGGACCGACGGGGGTTTATACTATGGCTACACCTTC.

DNA for the CDR3: TGTGCCAGCAGTTTATACGCAGGGGCCTCCCGTCAGCCCCAGCATTTT. Translation: CASSLYAGASRQPQHF. The gene calls are TRBV28 and TRBJ1-5; maybe TRBD1 (6 bases). Trimming cost V 1 base and J 6 bases, with 16 bases left between them. This CDR3 is 16 amino acids long. Looked up from germline, CDR1 is MDHEN and CDR2 is SYDVKM.